This entry lists 20 T cell receptor beta chains sequenced from one sample in a study of blood T cell repertoires in COVID-19 (dated by TCRdb to about 2020). Receptor libraries were prepared by the immunoSEQ multiplex PCR assay. In TCRdb, the immuneACCESS table is reduced to in-frame sequences with V and J assigned. These tables do not hold every clone; where another copy was compared, an unresolved V gene accounts for under half, and the others remain unexplained. In all, the sample holds about 52,000 clones, and about 84% of those were seen once. Of the sample, 20% to 25% is held by the ten largest clones. The sample was peripheral blood. The origin of the receptors is a woman older than 75 with acute or convalescent COVID-19.

The V and J genes are TRBV19 and TRBJ2-1; D is unresolved. The CDR3 runs to 14 residues. Germline V lookup: CDR1 LNHDA, CDR2 SQIVND (reference sequence). The V end was cut by 3 bases, the J end by 8 bases, with 14 bases between. The CDR3 region is CASSIPLRRDEQFF. The CDR3 region has the DNA TGTGCCAGTAGTATTCCACTACGCCGGGATGAGCAGTTCTTC.

The J gene is TRBJ2-1, the V gene TRBV5-1, with a weak D call TRBD2 (6 bases). The CDR3 runs 16 residues. The V end was cut by 4 bases, the J end by 8 bases, with 22 bases between. The germline CDR1 and CDR2 sequences are SGHRS and YFSETQ. CDR3 residues: CASSTGSLLRGDEQFF. As DNA, the CDR3 is TGCGCCAGCAGCACGGGGAGCTTGTTGCGGGGCGATGAGCAGTTCTTC.

The rearrangement uses TRBV3-1 (or the pseudogene TRBV3-2) and TRBJ2-3; 10 nucleotides line up with TRBD1. Per germline, CDR1 LGHDT and CDR2 YNNKEL (reference sequence). The CDR3 is made up of 15 amino acids. Losses at the gene ends were 1 base for V and 4 bases for J; bases not matched to a gene: 2. This CDR3 reads CASSQGDRGSDTQYF. The CDR3 region has the DNA TGTGCCAGCAGCCAAGGGGACAGGGGCTCAGATACGCAGTATTTT.

This chain uses TRBV7-2 with TRBJ1-2; 8 nucleotides match TRBD1. Germline V CDR1 and CDR2: SGHTA, FQGNSA. The CDR3 contains 14 residues. With 5 bases clipped from V and 4 bases from J, the junction kept 6 bases outside the gene matches. CDR3 region: CASSPFGQGYGYTF. CDR3 nucleotides: TGTGCCAGCAGCCCGTTTGGACAGGGCTATGGCTACACCTTC.

The gene calls are TRBV5-1 and TRBJ2-7; the match to TRBD1 covers 7 bases. This CDR3 contains 13 residues. The ends lost 0 bases at V and 4 bases at J; junction bases unmatched: 1. CDR1 SGHRS and CDR2 YFSETQ come from the germline V gene. This CDR3 is CASSLEGAYEQYF. The CDR3 coding sequence is TGCGCCAGCAGCTTGGAGGGGGCGTACGAGCAGTACTTC.

The chain links TRBV19 to TRBJ2-2; the D gene is possibly TRBD2 (6 bases). With 1 base removed from V and 2 bases from J, the gap between germline ends came to 11 bases. The CDR3 spans 16 residues. The germline gives CDR1 LNHDA, CDR2 SQIVND (reference sequence). The CDR3 here is CASSIGVLANTGELFF. Written as DNA, the CDR3 is TGTGCCAGTAGTATAGGAGTACTAGCAAACACCGGGGAGCTGTTTTTT.

The rearrangement links TRBV11-3 to TRBJ1-3, with D unresolved. Germline V CDR1 and CDR2: SGHNT, YENEEA. The V end lost 2 bases, the J end lost 4 bases, and 15 bases lay between the germline ends. The CDR3 sequence is 16 residues long. CDR3 coding DNA: TGTGCCAGCAGCTTACGTCAGGTCTTTCCAGGAAACACCATATATTTT. Translating it yields CASSLRQVFPGNTIYF.

V gene TRBV5-1 combines with J gene TRBJ2-6, with 9 bases lining up with TRBD2. The CDR3 loop spans 16 amino acids. Looked up from germline, CDR1 is SGHRS and CDR2 is YFSETQ. V lost 6 bases to trimming and J lost 1 base; unmatched junction nucleotides: 5. The chain's CDR3 is CASKASGTSGANVLTF. The CDR3 bases are TGCGCCAGCAAAGCTAGCGGGACGTCTGGGGCCAACGTCCTGACTTTC.

This clone has a single count. The J gene is TRBJ2-7, the V gene TRBV28, with a tentative D call TRBD1 (5 bases). Per the germline V gene, CDR1 is MDHEN and CDR2 is SYDVKM. This CDR3 is built from 15 residues. Trimming stripped 5 bases from V and 4 bases from J, with 18 bases between. CDR3 sequence (DNA): TGTGCCAGCAGTCCCCTACAGGACCGTGGATACGAGCAGTACTTC. Its translation: CASSPLQDRGYEQYF. Drawing the rest from reference TRBV28 and TRBJ2-7, the complete variable domain is DVKVTQSSRYLVKRTGEKVFLECVQDMDHENMFWYRQDPGLGLRLIYFSYDVKMKEKGDIPEGYSVSREKKERFSLILESASTNQTSMYLCASSPLQDRGYEQYFGPGTRLTVT.

The chain recombines TRBV6-5 with TRBJ2-7, with D hard to call. Germline V gene data show CDR1 as MNHEY and CDR2 as SVGAGI. With 6 bases removed from V and 1 base from J, the gap between germline ends came to 16 bases. This CDR3 has 15 residues. The CDR3 bases are TGTGCCAGCAGGCCTACAGTCCTCCTTTCCTACGAGCAGTACGTC. Translation: CASRPTVLLSYEQYV.

The rearrangement links TRBV3-1 (or the pseudogene TRBV3-2) to TRBJ2-1; a weak D match, TRBD2 (6 bases). Germline V gene lookup returns CDR1 LGHDT and CDR2 YNNKEL (reference sequence). The CDR3 is 14 residues long. The V and J ends lost 1 base and 5 bases respectively, with 9 bases between them. The CDR3, as DNA: TGTGCCAGCAGCCAAGGGTTAGCGGACAATGAGCAGTTCTTC. As protein: CASSQGLADNEQFF.

This chain uses TRBV7-6 with TRBJ2-5; the match to TRBD2 covers 7 bases. Trimming cost V 5 bases and J 5 bases; bases outside gene matches: 11. The CDR3 consists of 15 residues. The germline CDR1 and CDR2 sequences are SGHVS and FNYEAQ. DNA of the CDR3: TGTGCCAGCAGCCCCGCCCAAAAGGGAGGGGAGACCCAGTACTTC. This gives the protein CASSPAQKGGETQYF. Based on the CDR3 plus reference TRBV7-6 and TRBJ2-5, the full variable domain is GAGVSQSPRYKVTKRGQDVALRCDPISGHVSLYWYRQALGQGPEFLTYFNYEAQQDKSGLPNDRFSAERPEGSISTLTIQRTEQRDSAMYRCASSPAQKGGETQYFGPGTRLLVL.

J is TRBJ2-1 and V is TRBV5-1; D is possibly TRBD2 (5 bases). Germline-derived CDR1 and CDR2 are SGHRS and YFSETQ. The CDR3 extends over 15 amino acids. The germline V and J ends were trimmed by 0 bases and 7 bases, with 14 bases remaining between them. This chain's CDR3 is CASSLVAGLDNEQFF. The CDR3 coding sequence is TGCGCCAGCAGCTTGGTTGCGGGCCTGGATAATGAGCAGTTCTTC.

The CDR3 region is CSIGTGNTGELFF. CDR3 DNA: TGCAGCATCGGGACAGGGAACACCGGGGAGCTGTTTTTT. The chain couples TRBV29-1 to TRBJ2-2; TRBD1 agrees at 8 bases. V shed 8 bases and J 1 base; nucleotides not matched to a gene: 3. Germline V lookup: CDR1 SQVTM, CDR2 ANQGSEA. The CDR3 covers 13 residues.

DNA for the CDR3: TGCGCCAGCAGCTCCGGACTAGCGGAAGAGACCCAGTACTTC. It yields the protein CASSSGLAEETQYF. This rearrangement joins TRBV4-1 to TRBJ2-5; 10 bases are shared with TRBD2. The CDR3 totals 14 residues. Germline lookup yields CDR1 MGHRA and CDR2 YSYEKL. The V segment lost 5 bases and the J segment 3 bases; nucleotides outside the gene matches: 3.

The CDR3 region is CASSQGQGYGYTF. Written as DNA, the CDR3 is TGTGCCAGCAGCCAAGGGCAGGGCTATGGCTACACCTTC. The chain has TRBV3-1 (or the pseudogene TRBV3-2) and TRBJ1-2, with D tentatively TRBD1 (5 bases). This CDR3 is 13 amino acids long. Per germline, CDR1 LGHDT and CDR2 YNNKEL (reference sequence). Between the trimmed V and J ends, which lost 1 base and 4 bases, there was a span of 7 bases.

V and J are TRBV21-1 and TRBJ2-2; the table's TRBD1 call for D was not verified on the DNA. TRBV21-1 is flagged as a pseudogene. The CDR3 extends over 17 amino acids. CDR3 DNA sequence: TGTGCCAGCAGCAATGAGGGGGACAGGGAGAACACCGGGGAGCTGTTTTTT. It encodes CASSNEGDRENTGELFF.

This chain joins TRBV5-4 and TRBJ2-7; 16 bases map to TRBD2. V lost 4 bases and J lost 7; bases outside the gene matches: 2. Germline CDR1 is SGHNT and CDR2 is YYREEE (reference sequence). The CDR3 loop spans 14 amino acids. The CDR3: CASSGTSGGDEQYF. The DNA for the CDR3 is TGTGCCAGCAGCGGGACTAGCGGGGGGGATGAGCAGTACTTC. The full variable domain, completed using reference TRBV5-4 and TRBJ2-7, is ETGVTQSPTHLIKTRGQQVTLRCSSQSGHNTVSWYQQALGQGPQFIFQYYREEENGRGNFPPRFSGLQFPNYSSELNVNALELDDSALYLCASSGTSGGDEQYFGPGTRLTVT.

This clone was seen a single time. V gene TRBV14 combines with J gene TRBJ2-3; D not resolved. This CDR3 has 15 amino acids. Trimming removed 4 bases from V and 3 bases from J, with 14 bases in between. Germline V lookup: CDR1 SGHDN, CDR2 FVKESK. The CDR3 sequence: CASSPSLVSTDTQYF. CDR3 in DNA: TGTGCCAGCAGCCCCAGCCTAGTGTCGACAGATACGCAGTATTTT.

This rearrangement joins TRBV7-8 to TRBJ2-2; 10 bases are a match to TRBD1. Unmatched junction bases numbered 9, after V lost 0 bases and J lost 5 bases. The CDR3 consists of 18 residues. Germline V gives CDR1 SGHVS, CDR2 FQNEAQ. The CDR3 DNA is TGTGCCAGCAGCTTAGCGTTGACAGGGGGCAAGAAGACCGGGGAGCTGTTTTTT. The encoded protein is CASSLALTGGKKTGELFF.